These 23 T cell receptor beta chains came from one sample sequenced in a study of human T cells and chemical hapten exposure. TCRdb reprocessed the RACE reads with MiXCR, giving one entry per CDR3 protein. The sample has around 380,000 distinct CDR3 sequences, around 5.5% seen once. The time point here: pre-sensitization, week 0. Treatment noted: therapeutic diphenylcyclopropenone sensitization with weekly scalp DPC. The sequencing here drew on whole blood, taken in connection with sensitization to the hapten diphenylcyclopropenone (DPC). These receptors were obtained from a woman under 30 with alopecia areata. Some clones in this sample may be carry-over from other donors' samples.

This clonotype was picked up a small number of times. The rearrangement joins TRBV10-3 to TRBJ1-3; D is perhaps TRBD1 (6 bases). The CDR3 spans 15 residues. Germline V gene data show CDR1 as ENHRY and CDR2 as SYGVKD. Trimming left V 2 bases short and J 4 bases short, with 12 bases between. The CDR3 sequence is CAISETTGTGNTIYF. The CDR3 DNA reads as TGTGCCATCAGTGAGACAACCGGGACAGGAAACACCATATATTTT.

This clonotype was observed at least ten times. The chain is built from TRBV5-5 and TRBJ2-7, with D perhaps matching TRBD2 (7 bases). This CDR3 has 15 amino acids. Trimming removed 3 bases at V and 5 bases at J, with 18 bases between. CDR1 and CDR2 (germline): SGHKS, YYEKEE (reference sequence). CDR3 DNA: TGTGCCAGCAGCTATTGGGGGGGCCCCATCGACGAGCAGTACTTC. Translating gives CASSYWGGPIDEQYF.

This clonotype was seen many times. The rearrangement joins TRBV6-6 to TRBJ1-4; 7 bases map to TRBD1. The CDR3 runs 15 residues. CDR1 MNHNY and CDR2 SVGAGI come from the germline V gene (reference sequence). V was pared by 6 bases and J by 3 bases, with 7 bases of the junction left unmatched. As DNA, the CDR3 is TGTGCCAGCAGCTTAACGGGACAGCCTAATGAAAAACTGTTTTTT. Translation gives CASSLTGQPNEKLFF.

This clonotype has at least ten counts. The J gene is TRBJ1-2, the V gene TRBV4-2, with TRBD1 matching 8 bases. V dropped 0 bases and J dropped 6; count of bases not matched to a gene: 6. From germline, CDR1 is LGHNA and CDR2 YNFKEQ. The CDR3 extends over 15 amino acids. The CDR3 sequence is CASSQEPRGRDGYTF. The CDR3 nucleotides are TGTGCCAGCAGCCAAGAGCCCAGGGGGCGAGATGGCTACACCTTC.

The chain links TRBV20-1 to TRBJ2-3; D unresolved. Germline loops: CDR1 DFQATT, CDR2 SNEGSKA (reference sequence). V dropped 6 bases and J dropped 0 bases, with 13 bases sitting between them. The CDR3 is 14 residues long. The CDR3 sequence: CSAPDGTSTDTQYF. For the CDR3, the DNA is TGCAGTGCCCCGGACGGAACTAGCACAGATACGCAGTATTTT.

This clonotype showed up just a few times. This rearrangement joins TRBV28 to TRBJ1-1, with D hard to call. V lost 5 bases and J lost 2, with 9 bases in between. The CDR3 spans 13 residues. The germline CDR1 and CDR2 sequences are MDHEN and SYDVKM. CDR3 amino acids: CASSARDNTEAFF. CDR3 DNA sequence: TGTGCCAGCAGTGCTAGAGATAACACTGAAGCTTTCTTT.

Ten or more counts support this clonotype. V is TRBV7-9 and J is TRBJ2-5; D is perhaps TRBD2 (5 bases). V lost 5 bases to trimming and J lost 5 bases, with 18 bases between them. Germline values: CDR1 SEHNR, CDR2 FQNEAQ (reference sequence). The CDR3 spans 15 residues. In DNA, the CDR3 is TGTGCCAGCAGCCCGCACGGGGAAGGTCGGGAGACCCAGTACTTC. Its translation is CASSPHGEGRETQYF.

This clonotype was detected a few times. The chain carries TRBV7-2 and TRBJ1-2; no clear D gene. Between the trimmed V and J ends, which lost 5 bases and 1 base, there was a span of 11 bases. The CDR3 is made up of 14 amino acids. The germline gives CDR1 SGHTA, CDR2 FQGNSA. The CDR3 region is CASSGDQINYGYTF. CDR3 DNA sequence: TGTGCCAGCAGCGGAGACCAGATTAACTATGGCTACACCTTC.

This clonotype was seen repeatedly, ten times or more. The rearrangement uses TRBV7-3 and TRBJ1-2; 9 bases are shared with TRBD1. This CDR3 is built from 15 residues. V lost 5 bases to trimming and J lost 5 bases; unmatched junction nucleotides: 9. Per germline, CDR1 SGHTA and CDR2 FQGTGA. The CDR3 sequence: CASSPSGTGTYGYTF. The CDR3 DNA sequence: TGTGCCAGCAGCCCCAGCGGGACAGGGACATATGGCTACACCTTC.

This clonotype came up many times. This chain links TRBV11-3 with TRBJ2-2; D gene uncertain. CDR3 size: 14 residues. Trimming took 1 base from V and 5 from J, leaving 8 bases between them. In germline, CDR1 is SGHNT, CDR2 YENEEA. The CDR3 DNA reads as TGTGCCAGCAGCTTAGGTCCAGAGACCGGGGAGCTGTTTTTT. It encodes CASSLGPETGELFF.

This clonotype was detected only a few times. The chain has TRBV9 and TRBJ2-5, with D possibly being TRBD1 or TRBD2 (5 bases each). The germline V gene has CDR1 SGDLS and CDR2 YYNGEE. The V gene lost 0 bases and the J gene lost 6 bases, with 15 bases spanning the gap. The CDR3 is 15 residues long. In DNA form, the CDR3 reads TGTGCCAGCAGCGTAGCAGGGACGGTCGGCAAGACCCAGTACTTC. As protein: CASSVAGTVGKTQYF.

This clonotype was picked up a small number of times. The chain couples TRBV7-2 to TRBJ1-5; D is possibly TRBD1 (6 bases). The V end was cut by 4 bases, the J end by 7 bases, with 14 bases between. CDR3 length equals 14 residues. Germline CDR1 SGHTA, CDR2 FQGNSA. CDR3 sequence (DNA): TGTGCCAGCAGCTGGGACATTGGCCCCCAGCCCCAGCATTTT. Amino acids: CASSWDIGPQPQHF.

This chain links TRBV29-1 with TRBJ2-7; either TRBD1 or TRBD2 may supply D (6 bases each). The CDR3 is 13 amino acids. The germline V and J ends were trimmed by 7 bases and 7 bases, with 20 bases remaining between them. The germline CDR1 and CDR2 sequences are SQVTM and ANQGSEA. CDR3 DNA sequence: TGCAGCGCACACGAGCAGGGGACTCAGGAGCAGTACTTC. Its protein product is CSAHEQGTQEQYF.

This clonotype was found many times. The V call is TRBV25-1, the J call TRBJ1-2; 7 bases map to TRBD1. The CDR3 spans 16 residues. V gave up 9 bases and J gave up 0 bases; unmatched junction bases: 13. The germline V gene has CDR1 MGHDK and CDR2 SYGVNS. The CDR3 reads CARTRIGTEPNYGYTF. Here the CDR3 DNA reads TGTGCCAGGACCAGAATAGGGACAGAGCCTAACTATGGCTACACCTTC.

This clonotype appeared many times. The DNA for the CDR3 is TGTGCCAGCAGCTTGGACAGCCGGACCACAGATACGCAGTATTTT. Translation: CASSLDSRTTDTQYF. The gene calls are TRBV7-6 and TRBJ2-3; possible D gene TRBD1, 6 bases. The CDR3 totals 15 residues. With 3 bases removed from V and 2 bases from J, the gap between germline ends came to 12 bases. Germline loops: CDR1 SGHVS, CDR2 FNYEAQ.

The genes are TRBV4-2 and TRBJ2-7, with 8 bases lining up with TRBD2. The germline gives CDR1 LGHNA, CDR2 YNFKEQ. Unmatched junction bases numbered 9, after V lost 0 bases and J lost 5 bases. CDR3 size: 16 residues. CDR3: CASSQESRGGPNEQYF. CDR3 DNA: TGTGCCAGCAGCCAAGAGAGCCGGGGGGGCCCCAACGAGCAGTACTTC.

This clonotype was observed at least ten times. The CDR3 nucleotides read TGTGCTAGTGGCTTACAAAACGGGGAGAAAGCTTTCTTT. Amino acid sequence: CASGLQNGEKAFF. The chain recombines TRBV12-5 with TRBJ1-1; no clear D gene. Germline lookup yields CDR1 LGHNT and CDR2 FRNRAP. The CDR3 extends over 13 amino acids. The germline V and J ends were trimmed by 6 bases and 9 bases, with 17 bases remaining between them.

The chain is built from TRBV12-5 and TRBJ1-3, with 9 positions matching TRBD1. Germline-derived CDR1 and CDR2 are LGHNT and FRNRAP. The CDR3 covers 15 residues. V was clipped by 1 base and J by 3 bases; unmatched bases: 1. The CDR3 reads CASGLAGQGGNTIYF. The CDR3 region has the DNA TGTGCTAGTGGTTTGGCGGGACAGGGTGGAAACACCATATATTTT.

Comment on this clonotype: This could be a read error, since a much larger clone is one nucleotide away. V usage is TRBV4-3 and J usage is TRBJ2-7; 7 nucleotides match TRBD1. Looked up from germline, CDR1 is LGHNA and CDR2 is YSLEER. CDR3 length: 16 residues. CDR3 loop: CASSQAITTGNDELYF. The DNA for the CDR3 is TGCGCCAGCAGCCAAGCCATTACGACAGGGAACGACGAGCTGTACTTC.

The CDR3 region is CASSQSTGTANTGELFF. CDR3 in DNA: TGCGCCAGCAGCCAGTCCACCGGGACGGCGAACACCGGGGAGCTGTTTTTT. The chain joins TRBV4-1 to TRBJ2-2, with D perhaps given as TRBD1 or TRBD2 (5 bases each). CDR1 is MGHRA and CDR2 is YSYEKL in the germline V gene. V lost 3 bases and J lost 0, with 14 bases in between. CDR3 length equals 17 residues.

This clonotype was seen repeatedly, ten times or more. The rearrangement links TRBV7-2 to TRBJ2-2; 11 bases match TRBD1. Germline CDR1 SGHTA, CDR2 FQGNSA. Unmatched junction bases numbered 10, after V lost 6 bases and J lost 7 bases. The CDR3 has 16 amino acids. In DNA form, the CDR3 reads TGTGCCAGCAGTTCAGGGACAGGGGGTTTGCACGGGGAGCTGTTTTTT. Residues: CASSSGTGGLHGELFF.

This clonotype has a count of ten or more. The rearrangement joins TRBV28 to TRBJ2-5; possibly TRBD1 or TRBD2 for D (5 bases each). CDR3 length: 16 amino acids. In germline, CDR1 is MDHEN, CDR2 SYDVKM. Between the trimmed V and J ends, which lost 5 bases and 2 bases, there was a span of 18 bases. The CDR3 nucleotides are TGTGCCAGCAGTGTCTCCTCCGGGGACCCTCAAGAGACCCAGTACTTC. This codes for CASSVSSGDPQETQYF.

There are many counts of this clonotype. The chain has TRBV12-5 and TRBJ1-2, with D unclear. V was pared by 6 bases and J by 4 bases, with 12 bases between. The CDR3 has 13 amino acids. Germline assignment: CDR1 LGHNT and CDR2 FRNRAP. The CDR3 DNA reads as TGTGCTAGTGGCCTTGGTACAGTCTATGGCTACACCTTC. Encoded protein: CASGLGTVYGYTF.